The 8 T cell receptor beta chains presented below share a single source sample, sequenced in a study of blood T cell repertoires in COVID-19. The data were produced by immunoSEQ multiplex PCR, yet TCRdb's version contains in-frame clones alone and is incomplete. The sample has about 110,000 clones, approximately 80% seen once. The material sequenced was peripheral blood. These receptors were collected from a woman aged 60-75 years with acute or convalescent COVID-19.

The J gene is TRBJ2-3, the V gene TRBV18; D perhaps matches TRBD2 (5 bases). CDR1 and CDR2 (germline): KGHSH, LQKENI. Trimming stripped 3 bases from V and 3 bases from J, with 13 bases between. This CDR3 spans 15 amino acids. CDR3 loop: CASSPLGEQTDTQYF. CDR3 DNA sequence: TGTGCCAGCTCACCGCTTGGGGAGCAGACAGATACGCAGTATTTT.

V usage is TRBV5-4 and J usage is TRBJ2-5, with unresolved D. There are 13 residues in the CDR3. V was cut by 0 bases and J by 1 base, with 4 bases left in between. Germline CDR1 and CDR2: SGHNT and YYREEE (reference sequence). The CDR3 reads CASSLASQETQYF. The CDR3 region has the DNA TGTGCCAGCAGCTTGGCCTCCCAAGAGACCCAGTACTTC.

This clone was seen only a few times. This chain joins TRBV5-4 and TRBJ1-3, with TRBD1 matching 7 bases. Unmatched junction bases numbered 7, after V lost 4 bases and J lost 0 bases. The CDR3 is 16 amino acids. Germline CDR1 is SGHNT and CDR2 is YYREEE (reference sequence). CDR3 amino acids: CASSEGGSISGNTIYF. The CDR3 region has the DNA TGTGCCAGCAGCGAAGGGGGCTCGATCTCTGGAAACACCATATATTTT.

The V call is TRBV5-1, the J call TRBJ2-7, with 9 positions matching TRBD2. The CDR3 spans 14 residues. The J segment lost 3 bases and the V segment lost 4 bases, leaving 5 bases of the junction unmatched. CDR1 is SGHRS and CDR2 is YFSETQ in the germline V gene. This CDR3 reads CASSPGLAHYEQYF. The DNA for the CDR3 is TGCGCCAGCAGCCCCGGACTAGCGCACTACGAGCAGTACTTC.

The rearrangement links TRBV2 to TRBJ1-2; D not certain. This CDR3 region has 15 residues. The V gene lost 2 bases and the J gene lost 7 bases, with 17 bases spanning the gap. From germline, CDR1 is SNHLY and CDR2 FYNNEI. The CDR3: CASSEISSGIGGYTF. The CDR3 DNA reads TGTGCCAGCAGTGAAATATCGTCAGGCATCGGTGGCTACACCTTC.

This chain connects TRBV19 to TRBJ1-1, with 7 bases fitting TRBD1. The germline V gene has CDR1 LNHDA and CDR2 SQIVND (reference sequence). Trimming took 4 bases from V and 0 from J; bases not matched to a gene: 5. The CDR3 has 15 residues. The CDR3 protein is CASSTIQGMNTEAFF. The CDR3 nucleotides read TGTGCCAGTAGTACGATACAGGGGATGAACACTGAAGCTTTCTTT.

CDR3 coding DNA: TGTGCCAGCAGCTTAGGCGGGACAGGGCGTATGAACACTGAAGCTTTCTTT. It encodes CASSLGGTGRMNTEAFF. The rearrangement links TRBV11-2 to TRBJ1-1; TRBD1 matches at 9 bases. The CDR3 is 17 amino acids. Germline CDR1 reads SGHAT; CDR2 reads FQNNGV. After removal of 1 base from V and 0 bases from J, the junction contained 6 bases not matched to a gene.

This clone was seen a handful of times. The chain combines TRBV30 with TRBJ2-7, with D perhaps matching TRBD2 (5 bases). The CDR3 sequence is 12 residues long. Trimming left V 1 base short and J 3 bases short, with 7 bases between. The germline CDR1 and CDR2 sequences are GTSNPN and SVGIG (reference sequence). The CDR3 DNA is TGTGCCTGGAGTGCCGGACTCTACGAGCAGTACTTC. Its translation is CAWSAGLYEQYF.